These 3 T cell receptor beta chains came from one sample sequenced in a study of blood T cell repertoires in COVID-19. Only in-frame clones appear in the TCRdb table, and some are missing; sequencing was by immunoSEQ multiplex PCR. The repertoire includes more than 450,000 clones, around 87% of them detected once, and about 0.7% sits in the top ten. The sequenced sample consisted of PBMCs or T cells enriched from blood (not recorded which). The receptor set was obtained from a woman aged 18-29 years who had recovered from COVID-19.

The rearrangement joins TRBV4-1 to TRBJ2-1, with D perhaps TRBD2 (6 bases). V was cut by 4 bases and J by 3 bases, with 10 bases left in between. Germline CDR1 reads MGHRA; CDR2 reads YSYEKL. The CDR3 loop spans 14 amino acids. Written as DNA, the CDR3 is TGCGCCAGCAGCCCTTCGGGGGACTACAATGAGCAGTTCTTC. Translated, it gives CASSPSGDYNEQFF.

The chain uses TRBV5-6 and TRBJ2-7, with a possible D match to TRBD1 (6 bases). Trimming cost V 0 bases and J 4 bases, with 11 bases left between them. CDR1 and CDR2 (germline): SGHDT, YYEEEE. The CDR3 loop spans 14 amino acids. CDR3 region: CASSLDRVTYEQYF. Written as DNA, the CDR3 is TGTGCCAGCAGCTTGGACAGGGTAACTTACGAGCAGTACTTC.

The table lists this clone with a few counts. The rearrangement joins TRBV7-9 to TRBJ1-2; unclear D gene. Germline CDR1 reads SEHNR; CDR2 reads FQNEAQ (reference sequence). The length of the CDR3 is 12 residues. Trimming removed 1 base at V and 7 bases at J, with 7 bases between. The CDR3, as DNA: TGTGCCAGCAGCTTAGGGCAGGCTGGCTACACCTTC. Its translation: CASSLGQAGYTF. The full variable domain, in which reference TRBV7-9 and TRBJ1-2 provide the parts outside the CDR3, is DTGVSQNPRHKITKRGQNVTFRCDPISEHNRLYWYRQTLGQGPEFLTYFQNEAQLEKSRLLSDRFSAERPKGSFSTLEIQRTEQGDSAMYLCASSLGQAGYTFGSGTRLTVV.